A selection of T cell receptor beta chains follows, all from one sample in a study of T-cell memory formation after mild COVID-19. MiXCR was run by TCRdb on the 5' RACE reads, yielding one entry per CDR3 protein. The sample shows more than 350,000 distinct CDR3 sequences, under 25% of them seen only once. Sequencing used PBMCs or a T cell subset sorted from them (not recorded which). These receptors all come from an adult woman who had mild COVID-19 (a few samples of this study predate the infection). Cell type and time point are not known. Each CDR3 is given with its conserved first and last residue. The order of the fields is clone size, D gene, V gene, J gene, CDR3 protein, CDR3 DNA. D genes are given only for firm matches. Some rows have no size entry. The others give once, few or many, or a class for an expanded clone.

NA,NA,TRBV7-2,TRBJ1-3,CASSYRGGRYTNSGNTIYF,TGTGCCAGCAGCTACCGGGGGGGGCGCTATACGAACTCTGGAAACACCATATATTTT
NA,NA,TRBV5-1,TRBJ2-7,CASSPGMFYEQYF,TGCGCCAGCAGCCCCGGGATGTTCTACGAGCAGTACTTC
few,NA,TRBV29-1,TRBJ2-2,CSVVVGNTGELFF,TGCAGCGTTGTTGTGGGGAACACCGGGGAGCTGTTTTTT
few,NA,TRBV6-5,TRBJ1-6,CASSYSRQSASPLHF,TGTGCCAGCAGTTACTCGCGGCAGTCGGCTTCACCCCTCCACTTT
few,NA,TRBV15,TRBJ2-6,CATSSPVRVRQGSPGANVLTF,TGTGCCACCAGCAGTCCCGTGAGAGTTCGGCAGGGATCTCCTGGGGCCAACGTCCTGACTTTC
few,NA,TRBV27,TRBJ1-1,CASTPGLLNTEAFF,TGTGCCAGCACCCCGGGACTATTGAACACTGAAGCTTTCTTT
NA,TRBD1,TRBV6-5,TRBJ2-7,CASSRQGSPRGQYF,TGTGCCAGCAGCCGACAGGGTTCCCCTCGCGGGCAGTACTTC
NA,NA,TRBV29-1,TRBJ2-7,CSVVQGTGSYEQYF,TGCAGCGTTGTACAGGGAACTGGCTCCTACGAGCAGTACTTC
NA,NA,TRBV6-4,TRBJ2-7,CASSDSVVGEQYF,TGTGCCAGCAGTGACTCAGTGGTGGGCGAGCAGTACTTC
NA,TRBD1,TRBV5-1,TRBJ2-2,CASSLGDRENTGELFF,TGCGCCAGCAGCTTGGGGGACAGGGAGAACACCGGGGAGCTGTTTTTT
few,NA,TRBV20-1,TRBJ1-1,CSARGRQAPEAFF,TGCAGTGCTCGAGGCCGCCAGGCCCCTGAAGCTTTCTTT
NA,NA,TRBV7-8,TRBJ2-2,CASTRTDRSNTGELFF,TGTGCCAGCACCAGAACGGACAGATCGAACACCGGGGAGCTGTTTTTT
few,TRBD1,TRBV4-1,TRBJ2-5,CASSLTWTGGLQETQYF,TGCGCCAGCAGCCTGACATGGACAGGAGGTCTCCAAGAGACCCAGTACTTC
many,TRBD2,TRBV5-1,TRBJ2-3,CASSVGLAGPTDTQYF,TGCGCCAGCAGTGTAGGACTAGCGGGTCCCACAGATACGCAGTATTTT
NA,TRBD1,TRBV5-1,TRBJ2-7,CASSLGDRTYEQYF,TGCGCCAGCAGCTTGGGGGACAGGACCTACGAGCAGTACTTC
few,NA,TRBV7-9,TRBJ1-1,CASSPWTENTEAFF,TGTGCCAGCAGCCCCTGGACAGAGAACACTGAAGCTTTCTTT
NA,NA,TRBV2,TRBJ1-2,CASSLLIRDGYTF,TGTGCCAGCAGCCTCCTTATCAGGGATGGCTACACCTTC
NA,TRBD1,TRBV30,TRBJ2-5,CAWSVDRGWETQYF,TGTGCCTGGAGTGTGGACAGGGGATGGGAGACCCAGTACTTC
few,TRBD2,TRBV12-3/TRBV12-4,TRBJ2-1,CASIAGDF,TGTGCCAGCATTGCGGGAGATTTC
few,TRBD1,TRBV20-1,TRBJ1-5,CSAQTGGNSNQPQHF,TGCAGTGCTCAGACAGGGGGGAATAGCAATCAGCCCCAGCATTTT
NA,TRBD1,TRBV27,TRBJ1-1,CASSYRQGKNTEAFF,TGTGCCAGCAGCTACAGACAGGGAAAGAACACTGAAGCTTTCTTT
NA,TRBD1,TRBV7-9,TRBJ2-7,CASSSPGQAFYEQYF,TGTGCCAGCAGCTCACCGGGACAGGCTTTCTACGAGCAGTACTTC
many,NA,TRBV20-1,TRBJ1-5,CSARERAGRNQPQHF,TGCAGTGCTAGAGAAAGAGCAGGACGCAATCAGCCCCAGCATTTT
NA,NA,TRBV7-3,TRBJ1-2,CASSLTPTGNYGYTF,TGTGCCAGCAGCTTAACACCAACCGGAAACTATGGCTACACCTTC
few,NA,TRBV6-5,TRBJ1-2,CASSYDGEVSGYTF,TGTGCCAGCAGTTACGACGGTGAAGTGTCTGGCTACACCTTC
NA,NA,TRBV2,TRBJ1-2,CASSADSNYGYTF,TGTGCCAGCAGTGCCGACAGTAACTATGGCTACACCTTC
NA,TRBD2,TRBV20-1,TRBJ2-3,CSARDGGRQDTQYF,TGCAGTGCTAGAGATGGCGGGAGGCAAGATACGCAGTATTTT
few,NA,TRBV6-2/TRBV6-3,TRBJ1-1,CASNWAGNTEAFF,TGTGCCAGCAATTGGGCCGGGAACACTGAAGCTTTCTTT
NA,NA,TRBV7-3,TRBJ1-1,CASNLTWDEAFF,TGTGCCAGCAACCTGACCTGGGATGAAGCTTTCTTT